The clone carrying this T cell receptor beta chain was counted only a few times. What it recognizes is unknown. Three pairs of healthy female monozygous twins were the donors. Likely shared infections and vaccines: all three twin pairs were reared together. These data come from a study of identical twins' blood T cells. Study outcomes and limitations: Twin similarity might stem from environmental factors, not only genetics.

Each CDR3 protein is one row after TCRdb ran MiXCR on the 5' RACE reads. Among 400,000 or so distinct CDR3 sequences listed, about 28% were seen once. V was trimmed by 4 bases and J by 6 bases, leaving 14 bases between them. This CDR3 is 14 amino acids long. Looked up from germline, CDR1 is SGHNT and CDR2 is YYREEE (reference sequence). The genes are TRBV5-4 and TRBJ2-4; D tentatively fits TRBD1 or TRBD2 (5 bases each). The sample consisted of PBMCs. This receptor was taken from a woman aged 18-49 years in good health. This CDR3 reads CASSGASGGNIQYF. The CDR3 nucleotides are TGTGCCAGCAGCGGGGCGAGTGGGGGAAACATTCAGTACTTC.